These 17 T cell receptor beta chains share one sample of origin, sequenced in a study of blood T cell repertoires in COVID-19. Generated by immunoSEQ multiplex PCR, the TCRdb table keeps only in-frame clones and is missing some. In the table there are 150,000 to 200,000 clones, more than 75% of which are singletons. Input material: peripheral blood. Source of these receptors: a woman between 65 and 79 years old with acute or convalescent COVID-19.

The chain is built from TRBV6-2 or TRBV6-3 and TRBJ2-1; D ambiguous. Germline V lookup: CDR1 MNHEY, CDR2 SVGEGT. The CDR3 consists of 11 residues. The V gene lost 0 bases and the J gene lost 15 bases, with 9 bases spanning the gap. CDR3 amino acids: CASSYSRQRFF. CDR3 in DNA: TGTGCCAGCAGTTACTCGCGGCAGAGGTTCTTC.

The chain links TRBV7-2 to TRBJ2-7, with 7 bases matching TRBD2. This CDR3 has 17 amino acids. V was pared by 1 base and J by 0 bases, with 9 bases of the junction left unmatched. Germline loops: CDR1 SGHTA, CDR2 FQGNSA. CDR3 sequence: CASSLGGSGVTSYEQYF. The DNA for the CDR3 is TGTGCCAGCAGCTTAGGGGGAAGCGGGGTGACCTCCTACGAGCAGTACTTC. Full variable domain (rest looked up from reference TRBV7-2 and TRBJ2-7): GAGVSQSPSNKVTEKGKDVELRCDPISGHTALYWYRQSLGQGLEFLIYFQGNSAPDKSGLPSDRFSAERTGGSVSTLTIQRTQQEDSAVYLCASSLGGSGVTSYEQYFGPGTRLTVT.

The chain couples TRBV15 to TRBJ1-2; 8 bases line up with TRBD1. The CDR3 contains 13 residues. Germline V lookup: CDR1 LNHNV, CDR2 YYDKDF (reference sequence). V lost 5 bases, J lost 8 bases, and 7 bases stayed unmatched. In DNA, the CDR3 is TGTGCCACCAGCTCGCACAGGGGGGGAGGCTACACCTTC. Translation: CATSSHRGGGYTF.

The CDR3 sequence is CASSSSSKTGTDTQYF. The CDR3 nucleotides read TGTGCCAGCAGCTCATCGTCTAAAACAGGCACAGATACGCAGTATTTT. V gene TRBV7-9 combines with J gene TRBJ2-3; D unresolved. The CDR3 is 16 residues long. Trimming pared 4 bases from V and 1 base from J, leaving 15 bases between. Looked up from germline, CDR1 is SEHNR and CDR2 is FQNEAQ (reference sequence).

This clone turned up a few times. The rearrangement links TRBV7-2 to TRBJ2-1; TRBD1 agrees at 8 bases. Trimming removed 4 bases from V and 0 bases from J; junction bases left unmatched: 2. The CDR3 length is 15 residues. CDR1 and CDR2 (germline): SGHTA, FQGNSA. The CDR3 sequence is CASSSGTGSYNEQFF. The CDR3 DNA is TGTGCCAGCAGCTCCGGGACAGGCTCCTACAATGAGCAGTTCTTC.

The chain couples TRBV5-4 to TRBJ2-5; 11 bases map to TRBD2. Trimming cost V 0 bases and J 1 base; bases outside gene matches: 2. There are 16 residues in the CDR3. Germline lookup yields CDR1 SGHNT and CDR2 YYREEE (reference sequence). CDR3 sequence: CASSLVAGGLQETQYF. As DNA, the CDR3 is TGTGCCAGCAGCTTGGTAGCGGGGGGGCTCCAAGAGACCCAGTACTTC.

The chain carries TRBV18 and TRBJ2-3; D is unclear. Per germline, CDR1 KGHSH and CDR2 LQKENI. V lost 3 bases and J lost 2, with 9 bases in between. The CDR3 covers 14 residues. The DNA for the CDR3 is TGTGCCAGCTCACCCGACTTTCTCACAGATACGCAGTATTTT. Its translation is CASSPDFLTDTQYF.

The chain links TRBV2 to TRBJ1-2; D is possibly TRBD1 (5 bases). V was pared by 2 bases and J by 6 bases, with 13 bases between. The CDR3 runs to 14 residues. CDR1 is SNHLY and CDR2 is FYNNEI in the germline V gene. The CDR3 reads CASSEYGGVNGYTF. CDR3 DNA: TGTGCCAGCAGTGAATACGGGGGGGTAAATGGCTACACCTTC.

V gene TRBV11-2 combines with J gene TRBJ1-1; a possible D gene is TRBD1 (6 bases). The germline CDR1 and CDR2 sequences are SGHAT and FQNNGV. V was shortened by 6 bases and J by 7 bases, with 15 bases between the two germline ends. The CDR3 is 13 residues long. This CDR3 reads CASRPGEPLEAFF. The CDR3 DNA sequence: TGTGCCAGCAGACCAGGGGAACCCCTTGAAGCTTTCTTT.

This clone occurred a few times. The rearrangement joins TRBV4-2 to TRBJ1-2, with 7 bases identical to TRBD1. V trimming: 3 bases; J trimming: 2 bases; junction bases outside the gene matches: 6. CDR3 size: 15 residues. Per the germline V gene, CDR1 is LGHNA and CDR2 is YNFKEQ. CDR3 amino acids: CASSQQTGLNYGYTF. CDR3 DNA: TGTGCCAGCAGCCAGCAGACAGGGCTGAACTATGGCTACACCTTC.

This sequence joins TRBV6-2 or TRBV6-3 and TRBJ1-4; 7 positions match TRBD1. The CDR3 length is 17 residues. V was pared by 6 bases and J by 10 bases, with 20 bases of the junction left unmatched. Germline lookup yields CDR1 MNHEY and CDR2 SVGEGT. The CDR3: CASSTRGGGTVSGKLFF. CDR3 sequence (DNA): TGTGCCAGCAGCACCCGGGGAGGTGGGACAGTAAGTGGAAAACTGTTTTTT.

The CDR3 is CASSSRTGPTSNTEAFF. CDR3 coding DNA: TGTGCCAGCAGCTCGAGGACAGGGCCCACGTCAAACACTGAAGCTTTCTTT. The chain has TRBV7-8 and TRBJ1-1; 8 bases align to TRBD1. The CDR3 is 17 residues long. V dropped 4 bases and J dropped 2; count of bases not matched to a gene: 12. The germline V gene has CDR1 SGHVS and CDR2 FQNEAQ.

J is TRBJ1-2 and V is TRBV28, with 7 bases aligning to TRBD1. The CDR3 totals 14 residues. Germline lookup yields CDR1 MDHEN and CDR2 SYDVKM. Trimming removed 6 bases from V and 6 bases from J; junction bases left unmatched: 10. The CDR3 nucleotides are TGTGCCAGCAGCCCTTGGGGACAGAGCAATGGCTACACCTTC. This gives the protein CASSPWGQSNGYTF.

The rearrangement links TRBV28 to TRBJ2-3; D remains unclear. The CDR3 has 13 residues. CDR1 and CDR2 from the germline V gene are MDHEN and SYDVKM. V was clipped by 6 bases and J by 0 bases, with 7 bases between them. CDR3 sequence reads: CASSYPSTDTQYF. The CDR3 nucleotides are TGTGCCAGCAGCTACCCTAGCACAGATACGCAGTATTTT.

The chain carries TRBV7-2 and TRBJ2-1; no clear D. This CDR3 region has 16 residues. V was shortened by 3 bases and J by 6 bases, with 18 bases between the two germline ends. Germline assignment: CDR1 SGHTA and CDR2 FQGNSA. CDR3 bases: TGTGCCAGCAGCTTGAACCCTCTGCCACTTGTCAATGAGCAGTTCTTC. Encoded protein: CASSLNPLPLVNEQFF. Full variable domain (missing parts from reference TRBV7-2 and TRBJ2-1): GAGVSQSPSNKVTEKGKDVELRCDPISGHTALYWYRQSLGQGLEFLIYFQGNSAPDKSGLPSDRFSAERTGGSVSTLTIQRTQQEDSAVYLCASSLNPLPLVNEQFFGPGTRLTVL.

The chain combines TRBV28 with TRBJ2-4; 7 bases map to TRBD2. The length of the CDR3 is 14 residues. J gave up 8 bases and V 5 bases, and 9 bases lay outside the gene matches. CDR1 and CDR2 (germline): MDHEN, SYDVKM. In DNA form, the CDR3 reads TGTGCCAGCAGTGGAGGAGGCGGGAGAGACATTCAGTACTTC. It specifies CASSGGGGRDIQYF.

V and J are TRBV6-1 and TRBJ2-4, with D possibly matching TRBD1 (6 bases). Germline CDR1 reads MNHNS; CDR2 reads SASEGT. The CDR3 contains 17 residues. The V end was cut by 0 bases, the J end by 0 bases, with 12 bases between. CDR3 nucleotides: TGTGCCAGCAGTGAAGCTGGGGCAGGGGTAGCCAAAAACATTCAGTACTTC. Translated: CASSEAGAGVAKNIQYF.